This T cell receptor beta chain is drawn from a study of molecular identifiers for immune sequencing clone quantification. The sample holds many counts of this clonotype. TCRdb recomputed calls from the PCR reads with MiXCR, one row per CDR3 protein. The data show approximately 97,000 distinct CDR3 sequences, 24% seen once. When naive CD8 T cells were sorted, they were gated as CD8+CD4-CCR7+CD45RA+. Germline lookup yields CDR1 MNHEY and CDR2 SVGAGI. Trimming stripped 2 bases from V and 1 base from J, with 9 bases between. CDR3 length: 14 residues. The origin of this receptor is a human donor in good health. Some libraries in this study had Jurkat cell RNA spiked in. Sequenced sample: naive CD8+ T cells from blood, with Jurkat cell RNA spiked in. Subset here: FACS-sorted CD8+CD4-CCR7+CD45RA+ naive T cells. The chain employs TRBV6-5 and TRBJ2-7, with D perhaps given as TRBD1 or TRBD2 (5 bases each). The CDR3 DNA sequence: TGTGCCAGCAGTTACGGGACGGCATCCTACGAGCAGTACTTC. The encoded protein is CASSYGTASYEQYF.